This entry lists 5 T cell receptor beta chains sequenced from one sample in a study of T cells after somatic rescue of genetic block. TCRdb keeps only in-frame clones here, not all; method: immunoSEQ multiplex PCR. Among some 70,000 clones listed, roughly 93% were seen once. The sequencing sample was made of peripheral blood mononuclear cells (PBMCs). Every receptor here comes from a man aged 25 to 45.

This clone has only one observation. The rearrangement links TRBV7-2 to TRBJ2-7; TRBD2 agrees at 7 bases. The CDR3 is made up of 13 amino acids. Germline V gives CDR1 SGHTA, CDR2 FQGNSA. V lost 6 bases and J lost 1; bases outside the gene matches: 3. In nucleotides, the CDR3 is TGTGCCAGCAGGCTAGCGGTATCCTACGAGCAGTACTTC. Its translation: CASRLAVSYEQYF.

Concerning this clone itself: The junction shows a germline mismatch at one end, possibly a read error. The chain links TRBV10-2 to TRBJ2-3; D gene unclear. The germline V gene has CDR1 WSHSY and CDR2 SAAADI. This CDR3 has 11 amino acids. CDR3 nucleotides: TGCGCCAGCAGTCAGTCAGATACGCAGTATTTT. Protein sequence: CASSQSDTQYF.

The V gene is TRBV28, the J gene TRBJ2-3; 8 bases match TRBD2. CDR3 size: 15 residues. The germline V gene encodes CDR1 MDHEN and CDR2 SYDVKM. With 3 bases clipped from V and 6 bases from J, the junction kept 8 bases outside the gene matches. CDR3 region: CASSFSGLDGDTQYF. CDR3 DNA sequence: TGTGCCAGCAGTTTCTCGGGACTAGATGGGGATACGCAGTATTTT.

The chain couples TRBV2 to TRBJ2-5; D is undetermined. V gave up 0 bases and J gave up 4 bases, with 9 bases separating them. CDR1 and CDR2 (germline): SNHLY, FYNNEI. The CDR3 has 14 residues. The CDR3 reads CASSEAGWRETQYF. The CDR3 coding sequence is TGTGCCAGCAGTGAAGCGGGATGGCGAGAGACCCAGTACTTC.

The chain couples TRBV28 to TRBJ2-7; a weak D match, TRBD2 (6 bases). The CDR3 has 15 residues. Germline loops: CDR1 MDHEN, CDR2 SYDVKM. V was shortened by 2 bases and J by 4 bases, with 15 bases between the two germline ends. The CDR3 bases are TGTGCCAGCAGTTTACGGGGGTCTGGGGGATACGAGCAGTACTTC. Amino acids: CASSLRGSGGYEQYF. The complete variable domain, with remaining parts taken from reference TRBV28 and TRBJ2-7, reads DVKVTQSSRYLVKRTGEKVFLECVQDMDHENMFWYRQDPGLGLRLIYFSYDVKMKEKGDIPEGYSVSREKKERFSLILESASTNQTSMYLCASSLRGSGGYEQYFGPGTRLTVT.